These T cell receptor beta chains were read from a single sample in a study of T cell repertoires in cytomegalovirus infection. TCRdb fed the reads into MiXCR, producing one record per CDR3 protein. The table includes fewer than 200,000 distinct CDR3 sequences, approximately 19% detected once. What was sequenced was PBMCs. Receptor source: a human donor in good health (CMV status not recorded). Some clones in this sample may be carry-over from other donors' samples. CDR3s include the opening cysteine and the closing phenylalanine or tryptophan. A D gene is named only where the DNA matches it firmly. Size tells how often a clone was seen (once, few, many) or the class of an expanded clone, and some rows leave it out.

v_gene	d_gene	j_gene	abundance	len	CDR3nt	CDR3aa
TRBV7-9	-	TRBJ1-1	-	15	TGTGCCAGCAGATACTCTCGGCAGGGGAACACTGAAGCTTTCTTT	CASRYSRQGNTEAFF
TRBV11-3	-	TRBJ2-5	many	14	TGTGCCAGCAGCCCCCAGGGACTGGTGGAGACCCAGTACTTC	CASSPQGLVETQYF
TRBV7-3	-	TRBJ1-6	many	15	TGTGCCAGCAGCCCCCAAGCGGCGGCAAATTCACCCCTCCACTTT	CASSPQAAANSPLHF
TRBV9	TRBD1	TRBJ1-2	few	16	TGTGCCAGCAGCGTAGGGACAGGGCAGGACAACTATGGCTACACCTTC	CASSVGTGQDNYGYTF
TRBV14	-	TRBJ2-1	-	13	TGTGCCAGCAGCCAAGATCGGGTCAATGAGCAGTTCTTC	CASSQDRVNEQFF
TRBV5-1	TRBD2	TRBJ2-5	few	15	TGCGCCAGCAGCTTGGAGACTAGCAACCAAGAGACCCAGTACTTC	CASSLETSNQETQYF
TRBV7-8	-	TRBJ2-5	many	15	TGTGCCAGCAGCTTTTCAAGGTCCCGAGGGGAGACCCAGTACTTC	CASSFSRSRGETQYF
TRBV7-2	TRBD2	TRBJ2-3	many	15	TGTGCCAGCAGCTGGACGAGCGGGAGTCTATATACGCAGTATTTT	CASSWTSGSLYTQYF
TRBV7-2	TRBD1	TRBJ2-5	many	15	TGTGCCAGCAGCTCGGGACAGGGGGCCCAAGAGACCCAGTACTTC	CASSSGQGAQETQYF
TRBV6-6	-	TRBJ1-1	few	13	TGTGCCAGCAGTGGGCAGGGCGAGGCTGAAGCTTTCTTT	CASSGQGEAEAFF
TRBV5-5	-	TRBJ1-2	few	15	TGTGCCAGCAGCCCGCAGGGCCTTGATAACTATGGCTACACCTTC	CASSPQGLDNYGYTF
TRBV7-3	TRBD2	TRBJ2-1	-	15	TGTGCCAGCAGCTTAAGGCGGGAGAACTACCATGAGCAGTTCTTC	CASSLRRENYHEQFF
TRBV7-9	TRBD1	TRBJ2-5	-	13	TGTGCCAGCAGCGGACAGGGTGAGGGGACCCAGTACTTC	CASSGQGEGTQYF
TRBV5-6	-	TRBJ2-7	few	15	TGTGCCAGCAGCTTGTCTGTGGGGTGGACCTACGAGCAGTACTTC	CASSLSVGWTYEQYF
TRBV10-3	TRBD2	TRBJ2-3	-	19	TGTGCCATCAGTGAGGGTTTTCCTACCACGGGACTAGCGTCAGATACGCAGTATTTT	CAISEGFPTTGLASDTQYF
TRBV7-2	-	TRBJ1-1	many	14	TGTGCCAGCAGCTTAGCCAGGGGTAGCACTGAAGCTTTCTTT	CASSLARGSTEAFF
TRBV18	TRBD1	TRBJ1-1	-	12	TGTGCCAGCTCAGACAGGGGGTCGGAGGCTTTCTTT	CASSDRGSEAFF
TRBV29-1	-	TRBJ2-4	-	12	TGCAGCGTTCCCCTAGCCAAAAACATTCAGTACTTC	CSVPLAKNIQYF
TRBV28	TRBD1	TRBJ2-6	-	20	TGTGCCAGCAGCCCCCTAGGCGGGACAGGGGTCCTATCTGGGGCCAACGTCCTGACTTTC	CASSPLGGTGVLSGANVLTF
TRBV14	-	TRBJ2-3	-	14	TGTGCCAGCAGCCAAGGTGGTTTGAGAAATACGCAGTATTTT	CASSQGGLRNTQYF
TRBV29-1	-	TRBJ1-5	-	12	TGCAGCGTGGGGAACACGGGGAAGCCCCAGCATTTT	CSVGNTGKPQHF
TRBV11-1	-	TRBJ1-5	few	13	TGTGCCAGCAGCCGGAATAGAGATCAGCCCCAGCATTTT	CASSRNRDQPQHF
TRBV12-3/TRBV12-4	TRBD1	TRBJ1-2	-	17	TGTGCCAGCAGTTCCTCAGCCCCCCCGGCACAGGGGTTTGGCTACACCTTC	CASSSSAPPAQGFGYTF
TRBV7-2	-	TRBJ1-6	many	16	TGTGCCAGCAGCTTGAACAGTCAGAGAGGGAATTCACCCCTCCACTTT	CASSLNSQRGNSPLHF
TRBV6-6	-	TRBJ2-3	-	14	TGTGCCAGCAGTTGGGACACCTACACAGATACGCAGTATTTT	CASSWDTYTDTQYF
TRBV11-2	-	TRBJ1-1	few	14	TGTGCCAGCAGCCCGCGAGGGGGGAGTACTGAAGCTTTCTTT	CASSPRGGSTEAFF
TRBV7-8	-	TRBJ1-1	few	12	TGTGCCAGCAGCTTAGCCTACACTGAAGCTTTCTTT	CASSLAYTEAFF
TRBV7-9	-	TRBJ1-4	many	14	TGTGCCAGCAGCTTTGGGTTAGTTAATGAAAAACTGTTTTTT	CASSFGLVNEKLFF
TRBV24-1	TRBD1	TRBJ2-5	-	14	TGTGCCACCAGCACAGGGGACCCTTGGGAGACCCAGTACTTC	CATSTGDPWETQYF
TRBV18	-	TRBJ1-5	-	14	TGTGCCAGCTCACCTGAACTGGGCAATCAGCCCCAGCATTTT	CASSPELGNQPQHF
TRBV19	TRBD1	TRBJ1-5	-	13	TGTGCCAGTAGCCCGGACAGGGTCCCTCCCCAGCATTTT	CASSPDRVPPQHF
TRBV12-3/TRBV12-4	-	TRBJ1-5	few	14	TGTGCCAGCAGTTTAATCTGGGACAATCAGCCCCAGCATTTT	CASSLIWDNQPQHF
TRBV20-1	-	TRBJ1-4	-	11	TGCAGTGCTAGAGAATACGAAAAACTGTTTTTT	CSAREYEKLFF
TRBV28	-	TRBJ1-2	many	15	TGTGCCAGCAGCGACGACAGGTTAGAGCGGTATGGCTACACCTTC	CASSDDRLERYGYTF